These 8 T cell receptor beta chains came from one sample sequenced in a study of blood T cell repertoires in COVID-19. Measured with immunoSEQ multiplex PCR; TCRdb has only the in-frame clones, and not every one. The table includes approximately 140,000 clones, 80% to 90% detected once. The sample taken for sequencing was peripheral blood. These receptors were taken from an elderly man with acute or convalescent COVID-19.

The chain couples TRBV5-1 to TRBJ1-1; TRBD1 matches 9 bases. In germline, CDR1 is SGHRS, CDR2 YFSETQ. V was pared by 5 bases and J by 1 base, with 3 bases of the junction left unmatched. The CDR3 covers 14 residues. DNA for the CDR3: TGCGCCAGCAGATCACAGGGGGCGAACACTGAAGCTTTCTTT. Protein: CASRSQGANTEAFF.

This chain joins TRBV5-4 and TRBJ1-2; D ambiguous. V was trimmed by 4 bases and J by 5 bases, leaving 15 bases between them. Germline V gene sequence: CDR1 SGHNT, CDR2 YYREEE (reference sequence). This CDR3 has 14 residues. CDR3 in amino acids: CASSRTVGFYGYTF. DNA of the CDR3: TGTGCCAGCAGCCGTACAGTTGGATTTTATGGCTACACCTTC.

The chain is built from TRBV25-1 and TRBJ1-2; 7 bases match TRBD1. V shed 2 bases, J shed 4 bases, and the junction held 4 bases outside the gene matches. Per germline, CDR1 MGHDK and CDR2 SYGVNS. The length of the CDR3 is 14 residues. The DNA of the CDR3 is TGTGCCAGCAGTGAAGCCGACAGGGCCTATGGCTACACCTTC. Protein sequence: CASSEADRAYGYTF.

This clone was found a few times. The DNA of the CDR3 is TGTGCCAGCAGCTACCTTCGCGGGAGGGTCCAAGAGACCCAGTACTTC. It specifies CASSYLRGRVQETQYF. This rearrangement joins TRBV12-1 to TRBJ2-5; TRBD2 was called by the table and not checked on the DNA. TRBV12-1 is recorded as a pseudogene. This CDR3 comprises 16 residues.

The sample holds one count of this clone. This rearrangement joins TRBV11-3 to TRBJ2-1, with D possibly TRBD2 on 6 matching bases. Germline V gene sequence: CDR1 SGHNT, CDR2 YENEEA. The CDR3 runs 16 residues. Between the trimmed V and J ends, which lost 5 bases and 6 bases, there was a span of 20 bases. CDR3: CASSPRAGPEANEQFF. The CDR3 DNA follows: TGTGCCAGCAGCCCCAGAGCGGGTCCTGAGGCCAATGAGCAGTTCTTC. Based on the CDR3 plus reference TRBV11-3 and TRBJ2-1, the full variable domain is EAGVVQSPRYKIIEKKQPVAFWCNPISGHNTLYWYLQNLGQGPELLIRYENEEAVDDSQLPKDRFSAERLKGVDSTLKIQPAELGDSAVYLCASSPRAGPEANEQFFGPGTRLTVL.

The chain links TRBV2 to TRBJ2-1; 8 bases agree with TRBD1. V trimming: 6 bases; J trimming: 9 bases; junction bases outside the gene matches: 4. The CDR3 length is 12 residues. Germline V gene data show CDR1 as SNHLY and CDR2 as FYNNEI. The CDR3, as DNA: TGTGCCAGCAGCAGGCAGGGGGCTGAGCAGTTCTTC. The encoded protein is CASSRQGAEQFF.

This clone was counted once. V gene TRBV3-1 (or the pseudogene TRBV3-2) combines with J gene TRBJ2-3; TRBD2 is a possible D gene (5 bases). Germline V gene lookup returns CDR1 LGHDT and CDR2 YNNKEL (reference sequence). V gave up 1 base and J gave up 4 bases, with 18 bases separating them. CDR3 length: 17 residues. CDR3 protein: CASSQVGSMRAADTQYF. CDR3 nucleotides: TGTGCCAGCAGCCAAGTCGGTTCTATGAGGGCCGCAGATACGCAGTATTTT.

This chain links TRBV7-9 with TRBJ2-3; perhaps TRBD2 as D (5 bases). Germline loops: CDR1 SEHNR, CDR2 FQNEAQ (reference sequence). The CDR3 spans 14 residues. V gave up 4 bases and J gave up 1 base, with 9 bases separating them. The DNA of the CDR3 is TGTGCCAGCAGCTCCGCGGGTGGCACAGATACGCAGTATTTT. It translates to CASSSAGGTDTQYF.